The subject of this entry is one TCR beta chain. What this receptor recognizes is not known. One base away there is no much larger clone; base qualities are not given. This record belongs to a study of response to subunit inactivated influenza vaccine (dated by TCRdb to 2016 to 2019). General notes on the study: To follow how T cells responded to a trivalent subunit inactivated influenza vaccine, the researchers relied on deep quantitative profiling of the T cell receptor repertoire.

The germline V gene (reference sequence) specifies LGHDT as CDR1 and YNNKEL as CDR2. From cysteine to phenylalanine, the CDR3 is 15 amino acids long. Of the read, only the CDR3 DNA is kept; its 45 bases are in frame from base 1. V is clipped by 0 bases and J by 6 bases, and the sequence between their germline boundaries is 12 bases long. Broader findings and caveats from the paper: The authors proposed that each seasonal influenza vaccination may bring in only a limited number of new T cells.

Receptors were amplified or captured by RT-PCR. Sequenced using an Illumina HiSeq 2500. In TCRdb, the public reads were trimmed at Q25 with fastp and aligned with MiXCR, with productive beta chains retained. Every CDR3 protein is listed once, alongside the most common genes and DNA of its rows. This sample has more than 400,000 distinct CDR3 sequences in its table, and under 8.5% of those were observed once. The top ten clones comprise around 14% of the sample. This receptor was obtained from a man aged 45 to 70 who received an inactivated influenza vaccine. Donor details come from another sample of the same person, matched by shared clones. The material was PBMCs from blood, obtained around 25 months after vaccination. This sequence uses TRBV3-1 and TRBJ1-5; the D gene identity is not certain. The sequence in DNA is TGTGCCAGCAGCCAAGATTATACAGTCGGTCAGCCCCAGCATTTT. This codes for CASSQDYTVGQPQHF.